This TCR beta chain emerged from a study of PD-L1 blockade in urothelial cancer (dated by TCRdb to about 2017). Notes on the research overall: All patients started therapy in about 2014 and received atezolizumab 1,200 mg intravenously every 3 weeks. In the same patients who had TCR sequencing, pretreatment tumors also underwent whole exome sequencing and RNA sequencing. The study was an exploratory multi-omic analysis of somatic, immune and clinical correlates of response to PD-L1 blockade with atezolizumab in urothelial cancer. Blood samples were analyzed at two time points: 3 weeks after treatment start (second dose) and 6 weeks after treatment start. Blood samples yielded a median of roughly 140,000 T cells and tens of thousands of unique TCRs, with median clonality 0.080. Durable clinical benefit meant progression-free survival longer than 6 months, and TCR features were also tested against progression-free and overall survival. Patients had an ECOG performance status of 0 or 1 and had received between 0 and 3 prior chemotherapy regimens. About 85% of the 29 patients were identified as males with urothelial cancer of bladder origin, and a prior smoking history was reported by 18 of 29 patients. Pretreatment tumor samples, along with matched peripheral blood collected serially before and after atezolizumab treatment, underwent TCR sequencing. Approximately 30 patients had pretreatment blood TCR-seq, some 25 had at least one posttreatment blood collection, and some 25 had tumor TCR-seq. Some ten patients reached durable clinical benefit, while about 19 patients did not. What the study reported, not specific to this receptor: Among patients with durable benefit, tumor-associated TCR clones showed greater expansion in peripheral blood 3 weeks after treatment started (n = 22, p = 0.022). Small sample size (n ≈ 29) and many exploratory analyses mean the results are intended to be hypothesis-generating. Improved progression-free and overall survival was found to be associated with pretreatment peripheral blood TCR clonality below the median.

Points on this clone: This clone's antigen is unknown. No quality values exist for individual bases; no much larger clone is one base distant.

CDR1 and CDR2, per the germline V gene (reference sequence), are SGHAT and FQDESV. The CDR3 starts with the cysteine, ends with the phenylalanine, and has 13 residues. Only CDR3 DNA is held: 39 bases, read in frame from base 1. Unmatched junction bases come to 3, with V trimmed by 4 bases and J by 12 bases. The time point label corresponds to: pretreatment peripheral blood. A cohort of approximately 30 patients with locally advanced or metastatic urothelial carcinoma, treated at Memorial Sloan Kettering on a trial protocol, was included. Peripheral blood mononuclear cells were collected pretreatment and during treatment, at between 1 and 8 total time points per patient. The Qiagen DNeasy Blood extraction kit was used to purify genomic DNA from total PBMCs and tumor samples. Collected pretreatment and during treatment, PBMCs were isolated and stored as previously described. Synthetic TCR analog templates were spiked into each PCR so that absolute template abundance could be estimated from read counts. The immunoSEQ assay used bias-controlled V and J gene primers to amplify TCRbeta CDR3 regions from genomic DNA. Sequencing of rearranged TCRbeta segments was performed at approximately 20X coverage. The published analysis was carried out like this. Clustering was used to correct sequencing errors, and CDR3s were annotated against IMGT so that V, D and J genes could be assigned. Only productive TCRbeta rearrangements were used in downstream analyses, excluding out-of-frame or stop-codon sequences. To compute clonality, Shannon entropy was normalized by the log of the number of unique productive sequences and then subtracted from one. Fisher's exact test with Benjamini-Hochberg correction, at a threshold of adjusted p below 0.01, was used to find clones that differed between time points or between blood and tumor. Not all clones reach the TCRdb copy of this immuneACCESS table, which keeps in-frame sequences only. Checked studies attribute under half of the gap to unresolved V genes and leave the rest unexplained. That table supplies the V and J calls and clone size; D and trimming were determined from the DNA. The sample has 50,000 or so clones on record, 85% to 90% of them singletons. The ten largest clones add up to 22% of the sample.

Recombination connected TRBV11-1 to TRBJ2-1; 13 bases in the junction line up with TRBD2. The sequenced sample was PBMCs, obtained around atezolizumab (anti-PD-L1) treatment. The sequence was obtained from a man in his 60s with urothelial cancer. CDR3 protein: CASSSGLAGRQFF. The sequence in DNA is TGTGCCAGCAGCTCGGGACTAGCGGGACGGCAGTTCTTC. Reference TRBV11-1 and TRBJ2-1 genes cover what lies past the CDR3, so the full variable domain is EAEVAQSPRYKITEKSQAVAFWCDPISGHATLYWYRQILGQGPELLVQFQDESVVDDSQLPKDRFSAERLKGVDSTLKIQPAELGDSAMYLCASSSGLAGRQFFGPGTRLTVL.